A selection of T cell receptor beta chains follows, all from one sample in a study of blood T cell repertoires in COVID-19. TCRdb's copy holds only in-frame clones and misses some; the assay was immunoSEQ multiplex PCR. The sample shows about 160,000 clones, approximately 88% of them seen only once. The material sequenced was peripheral blood. Receptors originate from a woman of 80 years or more with active or convalescent COVID-19. Each CDR3 is given with its conserved first and last residue. Fields, in order: V gene, CDR3 protein.

>TRBV10-2
CASSHRVRTYEQYF
>TRBV24-1
CATSDLDRTYEQYF
>TRBV7-8
CASSPHERGNTIYF
>TRBV19
CASSIRSTTGGTDTQYF
>TRBV4-1
CASSLRTANTGELFF
>TRBV30
CAWSLHTGGIRTEAFF
>TRBV6-1
CASSEWGEAEAFF
>TRBV7-2
CASAPGGGGVYEQYF
>TRBV5-1
CASSPDSFTDTQYF
>TRBV18
CASSPLETANTEAFF
>TRBV4-1
CASSRVTGSGGANEQFF
>TRBV7-9
CASSLVDKGGGKLFF
>TRBV7-2
CASSQRHGADTQYF
>TRBV11-3
CASSFAENTEAFF
>TRBV7-2
CASSTRGQESYEQYF
>TRBV5-6
CASSLVAVYGYTF
>TRBV15
CATSLPGVYEQYF
>TRBV11-3
CASSSGRGGRTDTQYF
>TRBV7-9
CASSLVEYRSGNTIYF
>TRBV7-2
CASSPSGKDNEQFF
>TRBV5-8
CASSLRGTAYGHTQYF
>TRBV5-1
CASSAGTGDSYEQYF
>TRBV6-2/TRBV6-3
CASSYLAGGTQETQYF
>TRBV19
CASSSGTMNTEAFF
>TRBV3-1/TRBV3-2
CASSQVNSLYGYTF
>TRBV5-1
CASEQTGELFF
>TRBV6-5
CASSPPGSTEAFF
>TRBV4-3
CASSQEALLSGNTIYF
>TRBV28
CASSYRATFYGYTF
>TRBV7-9
CASSPPDSSATQYF
>TRBV4-3
CASSQEWGGDRNSPLHF
>TRBV7-8
CASSLAPSGWGTDTQYF
>TRBV6-5
CASSYSTNRGEAFF
>TRBV7-9
CASSPRDRADKYNEQFF
>TRBV2
CAAEGGGQGVYQETQYF
>TRBV29-1
CSALSPEAFF
>TRBV7-9
CASWRDRGNYNEQFF
>TRBV29-1
CSYSIADTQYF
>TRBV6-5
CASRTPGQAAYEQYF
>TRBV7-2
CASSQSPGQGPGYTF
>TRBV5-6
CASSWTGLNTEAFF
>TRBV19
CASSTLGVNSPLHF
>TRBV7-9
CASRSERGSPSSTDTQYF
>TRBV5-4
CASSSSGGANEQFF
>TRBV4-1
CASSSGGRLQETQYF
>TRBV3-1/TRBV3-2
CASSQATGGGYTF
>TRBV6-2/TRBV6-3
CASSFTGTGGQPQHF
>TRBV5-1
CASSAGQSEKLFF
>TRBV6-1
CASSEQGYADTQYF
>TRBV14
CASSPGGFGYTF
>TRBV7-8
CASSLRVGTEAFF
>TRBV3-1/TRBV3-2
CASSPRGMSNQPQHF
>TRBV7-2
CASSFRGGSYNEQFF
>TRBV5-5
CASISGGAQDTQYF